The rows below give T cell receptor beta chains drawn from one sample of a study of cytomegalovirus exposure and HLA in healthy donors. Clones were read by immunoSEQ multiplex PCR, and TCRdb kept only the in-frame ones, dropping some. The sample holds 140,000 to 150,000 clones; around 78% are singletons and the top ten take about 2.2%. The sequencing input was PBMCs. The receptors here all came from a woman aged 18-29 years in good health and CMV-seropositive. The CDR3 runs from the conserved cysteine through the conserved F or W. A D gene is named only where the DNA matches it firmly. A clone size is listed for some rows: how often the clone was seen (once, few, many), or a class if it is expanded.

j_call,clone_size,d_call,v_call,cdr3_nt,cdr3_aa
TRBJ1-4,NA,TRBD1,TRBV6-6,TGTGCCAGCAGATGGGACAGTGGGGATGAAAAACTGTTTTTT,CASRWDSGDEKLFF
TRBJ1-1,once,NA,TRBV30,TGTGCCTGTTCTCCCGGGGGGGGGACTGAAGCTTTCTTT,CACSPGGGTEAFF
TRBJ1-1,few,NA,TRBV11-2,TGTGCCAGCAGCCTTTGGGGCAGGGGCGCGAACACTGAAGCTTTCTTT,CASSLWGRGANTEAFF
TRBJ1-5,NA,TRBD1,TRBV29-1,TGCAGCGTACTGACAGGGCCTGACCTTTATAGCAATCAGCCCCAGCATTTT,CSVLTGPDLYSNQPQHF
TRBJ2-2,NA,NA,TRBV6-1,TGTGCCAGCAGGAACAGCTTTAACACCGGGGAGCTGTTTTTT,CASRNSFNTGELFF
TRBJ2-2,once,TRBD1,TRBV2,TGTGCCAGCAGTGAAATGGCTGGACAGGGGAATACCGGGGAGCTGTTTTTT,CASSEMAGQGNTGELFF
TRBJ1-2,few,TRBD1,TRBV6-5,TGTGCCAGCAGTTACCAGACCGGGACAGGGAAAGATGGCTACACCTTC,CASSYQTGTGKDGYTF
TRBJ2-1,NA,TRBD1,TRBV5-1,TGCGCCAGCAGCTTATGGACAGGGATCGGAACCAATGAGCAGTTCTTC,CASSLWTGIGTNEQFF
TRBJ2-1,NA,TRBD1,TRBV7-9,TGTGCCAGCAGCCCATGGACGGGACAGGATAGCAATGAGCAGTTCTTC,CASSPWTGQDSNEQFF
TRBJ2-3,NA,NA,TRBV7-6,TGTGCCAGCAGCCTAGATGGACAGAGCACAGATACGCAGTATTTT,CASSLDGQSTDTQYF
TRBJ2-7,NA,TRBD1,TRBV10-3,TGTGCCATCAGTGCAGGGACAGGAGACTACGAGCAGTACTTC,CAISAGTGDYEQYF
TRBJ2-7,NA,NA,TRBV7-6,TGTGCCAGCAGCTCGCGGAGCCCCGGCCTCTACGAGCAGTACTTC,CASSSRSPGLYEQYF
TRBJ1-5,NA,NA,TRBV10-2,TGCGCCAGCAGTGACCGGGGGGGGGCTTTGCAGCCCCAGCATTTT,CASSDRGGALQPQHF
TRBJ2-3,NA,NA,TRBV11-3,TGTGCCAGCAGCTTAGTACTTTCAGATACGCAGTATTTT,CASSLVLSDTQYF
TRBJ1-5,few,NA,TRBV6-5,TGTGCGTCGCAGTCCGGGACTCGTGGCAATCAGCCCCAGCATTTT,CASQSGTRGNQPQHF
TRBJ2-3,NA,NA,TRBV18,TGTGCCAGCTCACCACCGAACCCCCCCCTTAGTTATACGCAGTATTTT,CASSPPNPPLSYTQYF
TRBJ2-5,NA,NA,TRBV5-1,TGCGCCAGCAGCTTGAAGGTTGCAGGTGAAGAGACCCAGTACTTC,CASSLKVAGEETQYF
TRBJ2-7,few,NA,TRBV19,TGTGCCAGTAGTATAGGGGGCAGCGAGCAGTACTTC,CASSIGGSEQYF
TRBJ1-3,few,NA,TRBV9,TGTGCCAGCGCTGGACTCGGATGGGGGCTTGGAAACACCATATATTTT,CASAGLGWGLGNTIYF
TRBJ1-1,NA,NA,TRBV7-9,TGTGCCAGCAGCTTAGGTCCTACAGGGAGCCTTCCGAACACTGAAGCTTTCTTT,CASSLGPTGSLPNTEAFF
TRBJ1-2,NA,TRBD1,TRBV7-2,TGTGCCAGCAGCCCAAGGACAGGGGGCACATATGGCTACACCTTC,CASSPRTGGTYGYTF
TRBJ1-4,once,NA,TRBV5-6,TGTGCCAGCAGCTTGCAGGGGACTAATGAAAAACTGTTTTTT,CASSLQGTNEKLFF
TRBJ1-3,NA,NA,TRBV7-2,TGTGCCAGCAGCTACAGTATAAACTCTGGAAACACCATATATTTT,CASSYSINSGNTIYF
TRBJ2-2,NA,NA,TRBV7-9,TGTGCCACACGGTGGGCAGGGGCGAACACCGGGGAGCTGTTTTTT,CATRWAGANTGELFF
TRBJ1-6,NA,TRBD1,TRBV2,TGTGCCAGCAGGGACAGGGGCCTTCTAAATTCACCCCTCCACTTT,CASRDRGLLNSPLHF
TRBJ1-1,NA,TRBD1,TRBV2,TGTGCCAGCAGTCTACAGGGGGCGCTCACTGAAGCTTTCTTT,CASSLQGALTEAFF
TRBJ2-5,NA,TRBD1,TRBV7-9,TGTGCCAGCAGCGTGGGGGCAGGACAGGAAGAGACCCAGTACTTC,CASSVGAGQEETQYF
TRBJ1-5,NA,TRBD1,TRBV10-3,TGTGCCATCAGGGGGACAGGGGACAATCAGCCCCAGCATTTT,CAIRGTGDNQPQHF
TRBJ2-7,NA,NA,TRBV30,TGTGCCTGGACCCGGACACTCTCCTACGAGCAGTACTTC,CAWTRTLSYEQYF
TRBJ2-1,NA,NA,TRBV4-2,TGTGCCAGCAGCCGCGTGACGCTGAATGAGCGGTTCTTC,CASSRVTLNERFF
TRBJ1-5,NA,TRBD1,TRBV29-1,TGCAGCGTCAGGACAGGGGTTAATCAGCCCCAGCATTTT,CSVRTGVNQPQHF
TRBJ2-1,NA,TRBD2,TRBV7-8,TGTGCCAGCAGCTCGCTAGCGGGGGTATACAATGAGCAGTTCTTC,CASSSLAGVYNEQFF
TRBJ2-2,NA,NA,TRBV23-1,TGCGCCAGCAGATACAGGGATCCCGGGGAGCTGTTTTTT,CASRYRDPGELFF
TRBJ2-1,NA,TRBD2,TRBV30,TGTGCCTGGAGTGTTGGCGGGGGGGCCAATGAGCAGTTCTTC,CAWSVGGGANEQFF
TRBJ1-5,NA,NA,TRBV6-1,TGTGCCAGCCTTCGGGACATCTTACAGCCCCAGCATTTT,CASLRDILQPQHF
TRBJ2-3,NA,NA,TRBV27,TGTGCCAGCAGTTTAAAGAGGACAGATACGCAGTATTTT,CASSLKRTDTQYF
TRBJ1-5,NA,NA,TRBV5-1,TGCGCCAGCAGCTCGGGGGTCAATAGCAATCAGCCCCAGCATTTT,CASSSGVNSNQPQHF
TRBJ2-5,NA,TRBD2,TRBV6-1,TGTGCCAGCAGTGTGTCGACTAGCGGGGGAAGAGAGACCCAGTACTTC,CASSVSTSGGRETQYF
TRBJ1-2,NA,NA,TRBV2,TGTGCCAGCAGCGCCGACATCCCGGGGGGTGGCTACACCTTC,CASSADIPGGGYTF
TRBJ2-7,once,TRBD1,TRBV29-1,TGCAGCGTTGTAAGGGACAGGGGGGGCGACGAGCAGTACTTC,CSVVRDRGGDEQYF
TRBJ2-1,NA,NA,TRBV25-1,TGTGCCAGCAGTGAATCGGACTTAAGACCCTACAATGAGCAGTTCTTC,CASSESDLRPYNEQFF
TRBJ1-5,NA,NA,TRBV6-5,TGTGCCAGCACCAGATCCGGGGTCAATCAGCCCCAGCATTTT,CASTRSGVNQPQHF
TRBJ1-5,few,NA,TRBV6-1,TGTGCCAGCAGGAGCCAGGGGATTAAGATACAGCCCCAGCATTTT,CASRSQGIKIQPQHF
TRBJ1-2,few,NA,TRBV7-9,TGTGCCAGCAGCTTAGTCCAGGGTATTGGCTACACCTTC,CASSLVQGIGYTF
TRBJ1-4,NA,TRBD1,TRBV7-9,TGTTCCAGCAGCGGGACAGGGGACGGGTATGAAAAACTGTTTTTT,CSSSGTGDGYEKLFF
TRBJ2-2,NA,NA,TRBV28,TGTGCCAGCAGTTTGGCAGGGCGAACGGGGGAGCTGTTTTTT,CASSLAGRTGELFF
TRBJ2-1,NA,TRBD2,TRBV5-5,TGTGCCAGCAGCCGTAAGACTAGCGGGGAGAGCAATGAGCAGTTCTTC,CASSRKTSGESNEQFF
TRBJ1-3,few,NA,TRBV18,TGTGCCAGCTCACCACAGAGCTCTGGAAACACCATATATTTT,CASSPQSSGNTIYF
TRBJ2-7,NA,NA,TRBV19,TGTGCCAGTAGGCTAAGGGGACTGGTATCCTACGAGCAGTACTTC,CASRLRGLVSYEQYF
TRBJ1-2,NA,NA,TRBV5-4,TGTGCCAGCAGCTTGGGTACGTGGAGCGCAACTGGCTACACCTTC,CASSLGTWSATGYTF
TRBJ1-2,NA,TRBD1,TRBV27,TGTGCCAGCAGACAAACGGGGACAGGCTATGGCTACACCTTC,CASRQTGTGYGYTF
TRBJ2-3,NA,TRBD1,TRBV27,TGTGCCAGCAGTTCTCGACAGGGGGCTTCAGATACGCAGTATTTT,CASSSRQGASDTQYF
TRBJ2-3,NA,NA,TRBV7-9,TGTGCCAGCAGCTTAGGAGCATCAGATACGCAGTATTTT,CASSLGASDTQYF
TRBJ2-3,NA,TRBD1,TRBV11-2,TGTGCCAGCAGCTCGGGACAGGGAACAGATACGCAGTATTTT,CASSSGQGTDTQYF
TRBJ1-3,NA,NA,TRBV7-6,TGTGCCAGCAGCCCCACAACAGGTTCCTCTGGAAACACCATATATTTT,CASSPTTGSSGNTIYF